This TCR beta chain stems from a study of blood T cell repertoires in COVID-19. About the research overall: The United States, Italy and Spain provided the acute and convalescent COVID-19 samples.

The CDR3 length is 16 residues. Germline V gives CDR1 SQVTM, CDR2 ANQGSEA. V lost 4 bases and J lost 3; bases outside the gene matches: 13. In the original analysis: From reference gene primer amplification, estimates of nucleated cell counts were derived. The assay was immunoSEQ multiplex PCR, and TCRdb's table has in-frame clones only and misses some. V and J calls and clone size are copied from that table; D and trimming were computed from the DNA. The sample records roughly 140,000 clones, 78% being singletons. This sequence was found in a woman aged 55-70 years with acute or convalescent COVID-19. The specimen sequenced was peripheral blood. V usage is TRBV29-1 and J usage is TRBJ2-7; 9 bases map to TRBD2. The CDR3 DNA follows: TGCAGCGTTGCACGGATTACTAGCGGGTTGCTCTACGAGCAGTACTTC. It specifies CSVARITSGLLYEQYF.